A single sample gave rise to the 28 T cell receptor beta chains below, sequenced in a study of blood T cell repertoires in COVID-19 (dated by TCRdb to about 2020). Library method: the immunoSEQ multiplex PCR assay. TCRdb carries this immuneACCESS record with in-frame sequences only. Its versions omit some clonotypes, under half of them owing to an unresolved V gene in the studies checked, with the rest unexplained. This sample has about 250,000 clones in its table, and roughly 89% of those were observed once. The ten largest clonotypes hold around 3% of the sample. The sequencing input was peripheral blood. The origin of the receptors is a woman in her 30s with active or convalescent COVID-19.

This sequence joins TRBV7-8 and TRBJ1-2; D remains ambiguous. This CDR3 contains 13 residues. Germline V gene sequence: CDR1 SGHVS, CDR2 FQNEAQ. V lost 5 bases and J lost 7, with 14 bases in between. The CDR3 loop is CASSQAPARGYTF. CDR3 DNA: TGTGCCAGCAGCCAAGCTCCCGCGCGTGGCTACACCTTC. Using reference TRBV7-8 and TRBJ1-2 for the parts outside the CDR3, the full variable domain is GAGVSQSPRYKVAKRGQDVALRCDPISGHVSLFWYQQALGQGPEFLTYFQNEAQLDKSGLPSDRFFAERPEGSVSTLKIQRTQQEDSAVYLCASSQAPARGYTFGSGTRLTVV.

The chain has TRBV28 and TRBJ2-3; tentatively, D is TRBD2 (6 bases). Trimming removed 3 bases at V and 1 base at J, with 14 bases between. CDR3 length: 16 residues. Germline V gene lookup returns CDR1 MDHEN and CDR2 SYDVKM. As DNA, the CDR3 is TGTGCCAGCAGTTTGGATGGGGCTAGCGGCACAGATACGCAGTATTTT. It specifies CASSLDGASGTDTQYF.

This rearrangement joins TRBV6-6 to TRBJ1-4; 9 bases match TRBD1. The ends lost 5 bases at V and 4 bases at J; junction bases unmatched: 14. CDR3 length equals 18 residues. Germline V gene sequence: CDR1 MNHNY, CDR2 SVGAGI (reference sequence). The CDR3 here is CASSRLLGQGIGNEKLFF. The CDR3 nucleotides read TGTGCCAGCAGTAGATTATTAGGACAGGGGATAGGTAATGAAAAACTGTTTTTT.

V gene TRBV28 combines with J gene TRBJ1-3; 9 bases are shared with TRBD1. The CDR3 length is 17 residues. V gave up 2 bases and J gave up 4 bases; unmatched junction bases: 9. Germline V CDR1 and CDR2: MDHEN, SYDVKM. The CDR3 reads CASSLPKQGASGNTIYF. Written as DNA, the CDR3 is TGTGCCAGCAGTTTACCCAAACAGGGGGCATCGGGAAACACCATATATTTT. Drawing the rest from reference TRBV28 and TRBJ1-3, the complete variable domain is DVKVTQSSRYLVKRTGEKVFLECVQDMDHENMFWYRQDPGLGLRLIYFSYDVKMKEKGDIPEGYSVSREKKERFSLILESASTNQTSMYLCASSLPKQGASGNTIYFGEGSWLTVV.

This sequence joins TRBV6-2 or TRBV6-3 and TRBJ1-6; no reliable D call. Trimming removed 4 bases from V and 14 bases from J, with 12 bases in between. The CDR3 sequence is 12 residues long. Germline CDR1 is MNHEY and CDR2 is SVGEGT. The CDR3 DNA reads TGTGCCAGCAGTTTTGACCGGGTGGCCCTCCACTTT. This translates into CASSFDRVALHF.

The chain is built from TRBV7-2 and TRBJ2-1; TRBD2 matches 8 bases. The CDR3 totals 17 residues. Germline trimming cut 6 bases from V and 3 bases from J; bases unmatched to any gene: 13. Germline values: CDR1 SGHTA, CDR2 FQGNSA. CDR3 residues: CASRPPRRAGVYNEQFF. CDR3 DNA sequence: TGTGCCAGCAGACCCCCTAGGCGAGCGGGGGTCTACAATGAGCAGTTCTTC.

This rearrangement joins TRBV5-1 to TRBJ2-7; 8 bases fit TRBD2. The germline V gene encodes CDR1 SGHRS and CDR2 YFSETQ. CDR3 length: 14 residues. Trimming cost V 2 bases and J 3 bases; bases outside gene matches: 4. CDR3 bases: TGCGCCAGCAGCTTACGGGGGGGATTCTACGAGCAGTACTTC. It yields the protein CASSLRGGFYEQYF.

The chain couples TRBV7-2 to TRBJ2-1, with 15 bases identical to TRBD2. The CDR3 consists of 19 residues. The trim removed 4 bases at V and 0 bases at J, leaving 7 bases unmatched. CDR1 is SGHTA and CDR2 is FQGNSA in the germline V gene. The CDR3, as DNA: TGTGCCAGCAGCTCGGGACTAGCGGGGGGCTATAGCTCCTACAATGAGCAGTTCTTC. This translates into CASSSGLAGGYSSYNEQFF.

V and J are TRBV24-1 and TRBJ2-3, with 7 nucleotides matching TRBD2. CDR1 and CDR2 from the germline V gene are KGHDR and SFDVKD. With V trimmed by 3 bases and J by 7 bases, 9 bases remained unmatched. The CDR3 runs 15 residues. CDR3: CATSDMWEGTYTQYF. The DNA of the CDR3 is TGTGCCACCAGTGATATGTGGGAGGGAACCTATACGCAGTATTTT.

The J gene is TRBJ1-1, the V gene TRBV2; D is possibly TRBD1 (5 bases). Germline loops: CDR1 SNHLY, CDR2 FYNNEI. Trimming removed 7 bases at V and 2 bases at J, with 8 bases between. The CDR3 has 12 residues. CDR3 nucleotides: TGTGCCAGCACCAGGGAAAACACTGAAGCTTTCTTT. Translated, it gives CASTRENTEAFF.

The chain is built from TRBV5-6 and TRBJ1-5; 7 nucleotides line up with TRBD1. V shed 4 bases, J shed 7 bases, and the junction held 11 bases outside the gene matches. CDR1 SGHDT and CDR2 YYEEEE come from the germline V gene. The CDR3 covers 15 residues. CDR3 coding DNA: TGTGCCAGCAGCATCACCGGGACAGTGGCGCAGCCCCAGCATTTT. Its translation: CASSITGTVAQPQHF.

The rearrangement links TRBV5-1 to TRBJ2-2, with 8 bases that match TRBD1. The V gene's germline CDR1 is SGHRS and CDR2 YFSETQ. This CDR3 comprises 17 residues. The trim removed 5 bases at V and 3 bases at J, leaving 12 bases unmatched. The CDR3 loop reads CASRPSTGGSDTGELFF. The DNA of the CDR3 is TGCGCCAGCAGACCTTCCACAGGGGGAAGTGACACCGGGGAGCTGTTTTTT.

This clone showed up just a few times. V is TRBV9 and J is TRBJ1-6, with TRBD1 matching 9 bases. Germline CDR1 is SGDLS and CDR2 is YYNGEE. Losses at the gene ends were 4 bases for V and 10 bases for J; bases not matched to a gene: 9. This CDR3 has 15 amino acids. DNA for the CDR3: TGTGCCAGCAGCCCCGGGACAGGGCCGGGGTCACCCCTCCACTTT. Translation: CASSPGTGPGSPLHF. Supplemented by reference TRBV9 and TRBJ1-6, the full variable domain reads DSGVTQTPKHLITATGQRVTLRCSPRSGDLSVYWYQQSLDQGLQFLIQYYNGEERAKGNILERFSAQQFPDLHSELNLSSLELGDSALYFCASSPGTGPGSPLHFGNGTRLTVT.

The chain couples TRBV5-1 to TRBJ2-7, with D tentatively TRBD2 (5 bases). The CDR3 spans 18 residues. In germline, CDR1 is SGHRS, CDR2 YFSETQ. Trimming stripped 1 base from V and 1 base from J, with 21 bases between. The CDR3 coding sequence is TGCGCCAGCAGCTTGTCTCGAGAGGATGCGGGTTGGTCCTACGAGCAGTACTTC. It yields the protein CASSLSREDAGWSYEQYF. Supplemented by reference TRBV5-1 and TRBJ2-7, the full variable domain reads KAGVTQTPRYLIKTRGQQVTLSCSPISGHRSVSWYQQTPGQGLQFLFEYFSETQRNKGNFPGRFSGRQFSNSRSEMNVSTLELGDSALYLCASSLSREDAGWSYEQYFGPGTRLTVT.

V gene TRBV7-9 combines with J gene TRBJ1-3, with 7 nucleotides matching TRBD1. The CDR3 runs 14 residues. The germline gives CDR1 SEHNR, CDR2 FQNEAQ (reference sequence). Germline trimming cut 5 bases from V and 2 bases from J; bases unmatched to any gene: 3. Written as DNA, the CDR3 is TGTGCCAGCAGCAGACAGGGACCTGGAAACACCATATATTTT. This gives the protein CASSRQGPGNTIYF. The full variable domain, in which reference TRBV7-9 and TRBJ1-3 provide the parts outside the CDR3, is DTGVSQNPRHKITKRGQNVTFRCDPISEHNRLYWYRQTLGQGPEFLTYFQNEAQLEKSRLLSDRFSAERPKGSFSTLEIQRTEQGDSAMYLCASSRQGPGNTIYFGEGSWLTVV.

CDR3 nucleotides: TGCAGCATTCCAGACGGGGGATACACTGAAGCTTTCTTT. Translating it yields CSIPDGGYTEAFF. The chain joins TRBV29-1 to TRBJ1-1; tentative D call: TRBD1 (5 bases). Germline lookup yields CDR1 SQVTM and CDR2 ANQGSEA. This CDR3 comprises 13 residues. V was trimmed by 8 bases and J by 3 bases, leaving 16 bases between them.

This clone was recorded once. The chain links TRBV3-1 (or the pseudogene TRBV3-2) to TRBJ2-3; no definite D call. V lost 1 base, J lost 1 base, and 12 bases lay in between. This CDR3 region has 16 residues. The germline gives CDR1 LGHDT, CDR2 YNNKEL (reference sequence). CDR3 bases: TGTGCCAGCAGCCAAGCAGGTGGGTGGGGCACAGATACGCAGTATTTT. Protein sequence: CASSQAGGWGTDTQYF.

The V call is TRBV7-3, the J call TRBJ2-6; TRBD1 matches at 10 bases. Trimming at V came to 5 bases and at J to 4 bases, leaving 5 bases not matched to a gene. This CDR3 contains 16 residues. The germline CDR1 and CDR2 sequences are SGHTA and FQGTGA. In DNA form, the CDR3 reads TGTGCCAGCAGCCCAGACAGGGGGCTGGGGGCCAACGTCCTGACTTTC. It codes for CASSPDRGLGANVLTF.

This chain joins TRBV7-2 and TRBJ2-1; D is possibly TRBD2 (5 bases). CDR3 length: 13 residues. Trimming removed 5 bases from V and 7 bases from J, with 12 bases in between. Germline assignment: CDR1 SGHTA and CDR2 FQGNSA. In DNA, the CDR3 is TGTGCCAGCAGCACCTCTAGCAGGAATGAGCAGTTCTTC. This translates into CASSTSSRNEQFF.

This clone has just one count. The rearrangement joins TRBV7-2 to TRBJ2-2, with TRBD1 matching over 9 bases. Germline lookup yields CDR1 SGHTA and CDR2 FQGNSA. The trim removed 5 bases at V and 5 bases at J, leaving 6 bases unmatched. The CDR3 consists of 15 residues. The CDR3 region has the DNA TGTGCCAGCAGCGGGACAGGGATGTCAACCGGGGAGCTGTTTTTT. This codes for CASSGTGMSTGELFF.

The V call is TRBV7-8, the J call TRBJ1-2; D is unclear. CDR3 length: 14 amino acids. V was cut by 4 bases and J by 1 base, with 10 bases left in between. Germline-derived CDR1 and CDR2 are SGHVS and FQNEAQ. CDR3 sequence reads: CASSSRGVNYGYTF. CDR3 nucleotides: TGTGCCAGCAGCTCCCGAGGCGTTAACTATGGCTACACCTTC.

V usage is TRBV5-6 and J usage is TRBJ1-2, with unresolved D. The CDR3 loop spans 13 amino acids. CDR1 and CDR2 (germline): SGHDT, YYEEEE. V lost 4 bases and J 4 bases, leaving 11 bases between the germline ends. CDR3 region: CASSPGKIYGYTF. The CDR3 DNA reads TGTGCCAGCAGCCCCGGGAAAATCTATGGCTACACCTTC.

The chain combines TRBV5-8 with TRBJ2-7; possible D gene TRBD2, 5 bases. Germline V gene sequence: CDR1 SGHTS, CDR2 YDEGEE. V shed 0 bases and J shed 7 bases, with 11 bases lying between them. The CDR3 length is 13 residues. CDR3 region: CASSLVRDTEQYF. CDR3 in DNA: TGTGCCAGCAGCTTGGTCCGGGATACGGAGCAGTACTTC. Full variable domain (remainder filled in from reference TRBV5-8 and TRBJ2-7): EAGVTQSPTHLIKTRGQQATLRCSPISGHTSVYWYQQALGLGLQFLLWYDEGEERNRGNFPPRFSGRQFPNYSSELNVNALELEDSALYLCASSLVRDTEQYFGPGTRLTVT.

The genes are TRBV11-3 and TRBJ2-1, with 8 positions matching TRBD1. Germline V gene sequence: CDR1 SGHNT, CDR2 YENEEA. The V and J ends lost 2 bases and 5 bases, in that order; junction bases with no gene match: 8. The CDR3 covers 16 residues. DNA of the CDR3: TGTGCCAGCAGCTTATCCGAGACAGGGGTGAACAATGAGCAGTTCTTC. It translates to CASSLSETGVNNEQFF.

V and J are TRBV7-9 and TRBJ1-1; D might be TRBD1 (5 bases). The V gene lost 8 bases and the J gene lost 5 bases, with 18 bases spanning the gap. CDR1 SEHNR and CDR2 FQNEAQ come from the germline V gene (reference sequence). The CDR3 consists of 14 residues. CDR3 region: CASGAREVETEAFF. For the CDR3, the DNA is TGTGCCAGCGGGGCGAGGGAGGTGGAGACTGAAGCTTTCTTT.

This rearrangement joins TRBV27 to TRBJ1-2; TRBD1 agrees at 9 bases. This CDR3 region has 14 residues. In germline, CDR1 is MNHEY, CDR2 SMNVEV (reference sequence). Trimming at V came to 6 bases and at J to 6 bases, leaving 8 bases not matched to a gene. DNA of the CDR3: TGTGCCAGCAGACGAGGGACAGGGTATGATGGCTACACCTTC. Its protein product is CASRRGTGYDGYTF.

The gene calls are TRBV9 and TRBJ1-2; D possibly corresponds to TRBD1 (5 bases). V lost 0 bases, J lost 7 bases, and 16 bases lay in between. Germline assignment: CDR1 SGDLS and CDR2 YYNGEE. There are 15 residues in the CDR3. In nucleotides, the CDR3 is TGTGCCAGCAGCGTAGCGTCGGTGGGGGGTAGTGGCTACACCTTC. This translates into CASSVASVGGSGYTF.

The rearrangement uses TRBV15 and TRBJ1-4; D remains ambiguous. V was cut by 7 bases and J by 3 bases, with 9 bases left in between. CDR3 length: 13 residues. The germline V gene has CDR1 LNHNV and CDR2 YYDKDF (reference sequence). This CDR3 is CATMGRANEKLFF. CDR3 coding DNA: TGTGCCACCATGGGGAGGGCTAATGAAAAACTGTTTTTT.